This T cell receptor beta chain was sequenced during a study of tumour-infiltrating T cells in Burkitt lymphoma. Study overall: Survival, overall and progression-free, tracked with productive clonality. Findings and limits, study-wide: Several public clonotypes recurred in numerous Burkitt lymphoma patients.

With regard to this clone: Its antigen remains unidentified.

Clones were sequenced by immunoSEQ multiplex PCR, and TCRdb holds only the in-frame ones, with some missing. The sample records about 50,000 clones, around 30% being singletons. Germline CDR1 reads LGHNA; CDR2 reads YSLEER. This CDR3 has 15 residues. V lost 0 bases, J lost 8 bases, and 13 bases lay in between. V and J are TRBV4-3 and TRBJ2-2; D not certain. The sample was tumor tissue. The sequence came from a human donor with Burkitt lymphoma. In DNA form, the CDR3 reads TGCGCCAGCAGCCAAGATTATACGGCACGAGGGGAGCTGTTTTTT. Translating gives CASSQDYTARGELFF.